This TCR beta chain was identified in a study of T cell responses to AZD1222 COVID-19 vaccine. This table comes from immunoSEQ multiplex PCR, and its TCRdb copy is limited to in-frame clones, with some not included. This sample carries 100,000 to 150,000 clones, 88% of them seen once, and the ten largest clones take about 5%. About this clone: Antigen: not known.

The CDR3 is made up of 14 amino acids. The germline gives CDR1 SGHRS, CDR2 YFSETQ. Unmatched junction bases numbered 3, after V lost 4 bases and J lost 1 base. Study results and caveats: A reported finding is that nearly half of spike-specific TCRs target unmutated variant regions.

Sequenced material: peripheral blood, taken on day 0 of AZD1222 vaccination. This clonotype was obtained from an adult in good health. V usage is TRBV5-1 and J usage is TRBJ1-1, with 8 bases lining up with TRBD1. The CDR3 loop reads CASSRQGANTEAFF. In DNA, the CDR3 is TGCGCCAGCAGCAGGCAGGGGGCGAACACTGAAGCTTTCTTT.